This TCR beta chain is from a study of cytomegalovirus exposure and HLA in healthy donors. The PCR ran on 60 Vbeta and 13 Jbeta primers. TCRdb keeps only in-frame clones here, not all; method: immunoSEQ multiplex PCR. The top ten clones hold just over 8% of a sample with 90,000 to 150,000 clones, roughly 69% of them seen once. Whole-study findings and limits: A later examination showed that TCR association rates differed by HLA locus, with DRB1 most and HLA-C fewest. Listed as cytomegalovirus-associated were 150 or so TCR beta chains. 87-base-pair reads could not separate some V segments, including TRBV6-2 and TRBV6-3.

The CDR3 length is 14 residues. Trimming removed 8 bases at V and 4 bases at J, with 16 bases between. Germline loops: CDR1 ENHRY, CDR2 SYGVKD. With regard to this clone: Its antigen is not known.

The source is a woman between 40 and 50 years old in good health and CMV-seropositive. The V gene is TRBV10-3, the J gene TRBJ2-3; weak D call: TRBD1 (6 bases). Sequencing was done on a sample of PBMCs. The CDR3 region is CAIEDRKSSDTQYF. Here the CDR3 DNA reads TGTGCCATCGAGGACAGAAAGTCTTCAGATACGCAGTATTTT.